This T cell receptor beta chain was sequenced for a study of blood T cell repertoires in COVID-19. Study overall: Spain, Italy and the United States supplied samples that represented acute and convalescent COVID-19. The analysed material was cDNA or gDNA that came from T cells, B-cell-depleted T cells, or PBMCs.

Assay used: immunoSEQ multiplex PCR; TCRdb lists only in-frame clones, some missing. The sample lists 140,000 to 150,000 clones; 88% were seen once. The study recruited people aged about 18 to 95 years across approximately 24 US areas. CDR3 length: 12 residues. V was cut by 6 bases and J by 3 bases, with 8 bases left in between. Germline loops: CDR1 SEHNR, CDR2 FQNEAQ (reference sequence). This TCR derives from a woman aged 25 to 39 with acute COVID-19. The sequenced material came from PBMCs or T cells enriched from blood (not recorded which). This chain links TRBV7-9 with TRBJ2-5; unclear D gene. The CDR3 DNA reads TGTGCCAGCAGTTCCGTAGAAGAGACCCAGTACTTC. Translated: CASSSVEETQYF.